Below, 18 T cell receptor beta chains from the same sample are listed, as sequenced in a study of CD8 T cells in Susac syndrome. Reverse transcription used about 0.45 to 1 ug RNA and random hexamers. TCRdb processed the immunoSEQ multiplex PCR reads anew with MiXCR; each CDR3 protein has one entry. The sample shows under 80,000 distinct CDR3 sequences, roughly 95% of them seen only once. The sequencing input was CD8+ T cells from PBMCs. These receptors were obtained from a human donor with multiple sclerosis.

The chain joins TRBV5-4 to TRBJ2-1, with D maybe TRBD2 (6 bases). The V gene's germline CDR1 is SGHNT and CDR2 YYREEE (reference sequence). There are 14 residues in the CDR3. Trimming left V 3 bases short and J 7 bases short, with 14 bases between. Here the CDR3 reads CASSSRDLPNEQFF. Written as DNA, the CDR3 is TGTGCCAGCAGCTCCCGGGACTTGCCTAATGAGCAGTTCTTC. Full variable domain (rest looked up from reference TRBV5-4 and TRBJ2-1): ETGVTQSPTHLIKTRGQQVTLRCSSQSGHNTVSWYQQALGQGPQFIFQYYREEENGRGNFPPRFSGLQFPNYSSELNVNALELDDSALYLCASSSRDLPNEQFFGPGTRLTVL.

The rearrangement links TRBV7-2 to TRBJ2-7, with 7 bases aligning to TRBD1. The V and J ends lost 5 bases and 2 bases, in that order; junction bases with no gene match: 6. The CDR3 has 14 residues. The germline V gene encodes CDR1 SGHTA and CDR2 FQGNSA. DNA of the CDR3: TGTGCCAGCAGCCTCGGACAGGCTCCCTACGAGCAGTACTTC. Its translation is CASSLGQAPYEQYF.

The V call is TRBV19, the J call TRBJ2-4; D is unresolved. This CDR3 region has 15 residues. Deletions cut 3 bases from V and 3 bases from J, with 12 bases between. Germline V gene sequence: CDR1 LNHDA, CDR2 SQIVND (reference sequence). The DNA for the CDR3 is TGTGCCAGTAGTATCGAGGCTCAGATCAAAAACATTCAGTACTTC. This gives the protein CASSIEAQIKNIQYF.

The chain employs TRBV30 and TRBJ2-1; 8 bases fit TRBD1. Trimming cost V 2 bases and J 6 bases; bases outside gene matches: 3. Germline CDR1 reads GTSNPN; CDR2 reads SVGIG (reference sequence). This CDR3 is 13 amino acids long. The CDR3 DNA reads as TGTGCCTGGAGTTTAACAGGGGGCAATGAGCAGTTCTTC. Translating gives CAWSLTGGNEQFF.

CDR3 in amino acids: CASSKGLSIAFF. In DNA form, the CDR3 reads TGTGCCAGTAGTAAGGGGCTTTCTATCGCTTTCTTT. V usage is TRBV19 and J usage is TRBJ1-1; D may be TRBD1 (5 bases). The CDR3 has 12 amino acids. Per the germline V gene, CDR1 is LNHDA and CDR2 is SQIVND (reference sequence). The ends were cut back, 4 bases at V and 11 bases at J, with 14 bases in the middle. The variable domain in full, with the rest retrieved from reference TRBV19 and TRBJ1-1, is DGGITQSPKYLFRKEGQNVTLSCEQNLNHDAMYWYRQDPGQGLRLIYYSQIVNDFQKGDIAEGYSVSREKKESFPLTVTSAQKNPTAFYLCASSKGLSIAFFGQGTRLTVV.

This clonotype showed up just once. The chain joins TRBV20-1 to TRBJ2-1, with 15 bases fitting TRBD2. After removal of 5 bases from V and 3 bases from J, the junction contained 8 bases not matched to a gene. From germline, CDR1 is DFQATT and CDR2 SNEGSKA (reference sequence). The CDR3 has 17 amino acids. CDR3 in DNA: TGCAGTGCTTCCAACGGGACTAGCGGGAGGCTCTACAATGAGCAGTTCTTC. Translation gives CSASNGTSGRLYNEQFF.

The chain combines TRBV27 with TRBJ1-5; D is unclear. CDR3 length equals 12 residues. CDR1 and CDR2 from the germline V gene are MNHEY and SMNVEV (reference sequence). V was cut by 6 bases and J by 13 bases, with 16 bases left in between. CDR3 residues: CASSYANFPQHF. The CDR3 DNA sequence: TGTGCCAGCAGCTATGCAAATTTTCCTCAGCATTTT.

The rearrangement uses TRBV4-1 and TRBJ2-7; the match to TRBD1 covers 7 bases. Germline assignment: CDR1 MGHRA and CDR2 YSYEKL. There are 15 residues in the CDR3. The V segment lost 3 bases and the J segment 2 bases; nucleotides outside the gene matches: 7. In DNA form, the CDR3 reads TGCGCCAGCAGCCAGAGGACAGGCATAGCCTACGAGCAGTACTTC. It is translated as CASSQRTGIAYEQYF.

This rearrangement joins TRBV27 to TRBJ2-2; 10 positions agree with TRBD1. The germline V gene has CDR1 MNHEY and CDR2 SMNVEV (reference sequence). The J segment lost 5 bases and the V segment lost 8 bases, leaving 2 bases of the junction unmatched. CDR3 length equals 13 residues. The CDR3 DNA follows: TGTGCCAGCCTGGGACAGGGGACCGGGGAGCTGTTTTTT. As protein: CASLGQGTGELFF.

The rearrangement links TRBV13 to TRBJ1-5; the match to TRBD1 covers 9 bases. From germline, CDR1 is PRHDT and CDR2 FYEKMQ (reference sequence). The CDR3 has 16 amino acids. With 5 bases clipped from V and 7 bases from J, the junction kept 12 bases outside the gene matches. The CDR3 DNA follows: TGTGCCAGCAGCCTATCGGGACAGGGTTCAGGGCAGCCCCAGCATTTT. This gives the protein CASSLSGQGSGQPQHF.

This clonotype showed up just once. The chain joins TRBV19 to TRBJ2-2, with 13 bases matching TRBD2. J lost 6 bases, V lost 5 bases, and 3 bases had no gene match. The CDR3 contains 15 residues. Germline values: CDR1 LNHDA, CDR2 SQIVND (reference sequence). The DNA for the CDR3 is TGTGCCAGTAGTCTCACTAGCGGGAGGGCCGGGGAGCTGTTTTTT. Translated: CASSLTSGRAGELFF.

J is TRBJ2-3 and V is TRBV6-5; 10 bases are a match to TRBD1. CDR3 length: 20 residues. Germline V gene lookup returns CDR1 MNHEY and CDR2 SVGAGI. V shed 2 bases and J 4 bases; nucleotides not matched to a gene: 18. CDR3 DNA: TGTGCCAGCAGTTACAAACCACCGGGACAGGGGATGACTGACCCAGATACGCAGTATTTT. This codes for CASSYKPPGQGMTDPDTQYF.

As for this clonotype: A junction boundary mismatches the germline segment, possibly from a read error. The gene calls are TRBV25-1 and TRBJ2-7; D gene uncertain. The CDR3 has 14 amino acids. From germline, CDR1 is MGHDK and CDR2 SYGVNS. In DNA form, the CDR3 reads TGTGCCTGCAGTGAGTCGCCTACCCGATACGAGCAGTACTTC. This gives the protein CACSESPTRYEQYF.

This chain joins TRBV19 and TRBJ1-1; D unclear. This CDR3 comprises 11 residues. The V gene's germline CDR1 is LNHDA and CDR2 SQIVND (reference sequence). The germline V and J ends were trimmed by 4 bases and 5 bases, with 5 bases remaining between them. This CDR3 is CASSTATEAFF. The CDR3 DNA reads as TGTGCCAGTAGTACTGCGACTGAAGCTTTCTTT.

A word on this clonotype: The germline gene is not matched at one end of the junction; a read error may be the cause. The chain's CDR3 is CASSPAGLAGVPYDEQFF. The CDR3 nucleotides are TGTGCCAGCAGCCCGGCGGGACTAGCGGGAGTACCCTACGATGAGCAGTTCTTC. The chain employs TRBV7-9 and TRBJ2-1, with 14 bases aligning to TRBD2. This CDR3 is built from 18 residues. Per the germline V gene, CDR1 is SEHNR and CDR2 is FQNEAQ (reference sequence).

This chain connects TRBV7-2 to TRBJ2-6; the D gene is possibly TRBD1 (6 bases). The CDR3 has 15 amino acids. CDR1 SGHTA and CDR2 FQGNSA come from the germline V gene. V was shortened by 5 bases and J by 4 bases, with 12 bases between the two germline ends. The CDR3 loop is CASSGTGSGANVLTF. In nucleotides, the CDR3 is TGTGCCAGCAGCGGTACAGGGTCCGGGGCCAACGTCCTGACTTTC.

The CDR3 here is CASSLSLAGWEQYF. In DNA form, the CDR3 reads TGTGCCAGCAGTTTATCATTGGCAGGGTGGGAGCAGTACTTC. The rearrangement links TRBV27 to TRBJ2-7; D might be TRBD1 (5 bases). This CDR3 region has 14 residues. V was trimmed by 0 bases and J by 7 bases, leaving 13 bases between them. Germline CDR1 is MNHEY and CDR2 is SMNVEV (reference sequence).

This chain uses TRBV12-3 or TRBV12-4 with TRBJ2-3, with D tentatively TRBD2 (5 bases). CDR3 length: 17 amino acids. Trimming pared 5 bases from V and 0 bases from J, leaving 18 bases between. This CDR3 reads CASSTRGVPSSTDTQYF. The CDR3 coding sequence is TGTGCCAGCAGTACCCGGGGTGTACCTTCGAGCACAGATACGCAGTATTTT.